This is a list of T cell receptor beta chains from one sample in a study of blood T cell repertoires in COVID-19. The protocol was immunoSEQ multiplex PCR, while the TCRdb copy is restricted to in-frame clones and leaves out a portion. The table has 300,000 to 350,000 clones, over 85% seen once; the top ten hold approximately 4.1%. The sequenced sample consisted of peripheral blood. These receptor sequences come from a woman aged 60-70 years with COVID-19, enrolled during active disease. CDR3s include the opening cysteine and the closing phenylalanine or tryptophan. A D gene is named only where the DNA matches it firmly. Not every row has a clone size; where given, it reads once, few, many or a size class.

j_gene | abundance | d_gene | v_gene | CDR3nt | CDR3aa
TRBJ1-2 | . | TRBD1 | TRBV19 | TGTGCCAGTAGCCGACAGGGTATTCGTATCTATGGCTACACCTTC | CASSRQGIRIYGYTF
TRBJ2-3 | . | TRBD1 | TRBV7-9 | TGTGCCAGCAGAAACCAAATCGGGACAGGGGCGTCGACAGATACGCAGTATTTT | CASRNQIGTGASTDTQYF
TRBJ1-5 | . | . | TRBV18 | TGTGCCAGCTCATCTCTGGACAGATTTAGCAATCAGCCCCAGCATTTT | CASSSLDRFSNQPQHF
TRBJ2-3 | . | . | TRBV9 | TGTGCCAGCAGCGTAGCGGCAGATACGCAGTATTTT | CASSVAADTQYF
TRBJ2-5 | once | TRBD2 | TRBV4-1 | TGCGCCAGCAGCCAACCCCGGGCCCTAGCGGGGGGGCCTGAGACCCAGTACTTC | CASSQPRALAGGPETQYF
TRBJ2-6 | . | TRBD1 | TRBV28 | TGTGCCAGCAGTTTCGTGCTAGGGACAGGGGGCTCTGGGGCCAACGTCCTGACTTTC | CASSFVLGTGGSGANVLTF
TRBJ2-3 | . | . | TRBV5-1 | TGCGCCAGCAGCTGGATACGAGGAGATACGCAGTATTTT | CASSWIRGDTQYF
TRBJ2-7 | . | . | TRBV6-5 | TGTGCCAGCAGTTACTCGGGACACTTGAGCTCCTACGAGCAGTACTTC | CASSYSGHLSSYEQYF
TRBJ1-4 | . | . | TRBV6-1 | TGTGCCAGCAGTGAAGAGGGGCGGTTAGGGGAAAAACTGTTTTTT | CASSEEGRLGEKLFF
TRBJ1-5 | . | . | TRBV7-8 | TGTGCCAGCAGCGAGAGGGGGGGTACCGGGAGCAATCAGCCCCAGCATTTT | CASSERGGTGSNQPQHF
TRBJ2-1 | . | . | TRBV6-5 | TGTGCCAGCAAGGCGGGACAGACCTACAATGAGCAGTTCTTC | CASKAGQTYNEQFF
TRBJ1-2 | . | . | TRBV6-5 | TGTGCCAGCAGCCTCGTCGGAGGAGCCAACTATGGCTACACCTTC | CASSLVGGANYGYTF
TRBJ1-6 | . | . | TRBV7-8 | TGTGCCAGCAGCTTAGGGGGACTAAATTCACCCCTCCACTTT | CASSLGGLNSPLHF
TRBJ1-1 | . | TRBD1 | TRBV6-6 | TGTGCCAGCAGGACAGGGGGGTCTGAAGCTTTCTTT | CASRTGGSEAFF
TRBJ1-4 | . | TRBD1 | TRBV10-2 | TGCGCCAGCAGTGAGTCCGGGACAGCAAATGAAAAACTGTTTTTT | CASSESGTANEKLFF
TRBJ2-3 | . | TRBD2 | TRBV5-1 | TGCGCCAGCAGCTTTACGGGCGGGGGTAGCACAGATACGCAGTATTTT | CASSFTGGGSTDTQYF
TRBJ2-7 | . | TRBD1 | TRBV18 | TGTGCCAGCTCACCACTCTTATGGACAGGGACCTCCGAGCAGTACTTC | CASSPLLWTGTSEQYF
TRBJ2-1 | . | TRBD1 | TRBV18 | TGTGCCAGCTCACTTCTGCGACAGGGGGGTAATGAGCAGTTCTTC | CASSLLRQGGNEQFF
TRBJ2-1 | . | TRBD2 | TRBV7-6 | TGTGCCAGCAGCCCTAGGGGGGGACTAGCGGGAAGCTCCTACAATGAGCAGTTCTTC | CASSPRGGLAGSSYNEQFF
TRBJ1-1 | . | TRBD1 | TRBV18 | TGTGCCAGCTCACGCCAATCCGGGACAGCGAACACTGAAGCTTTCTTT | CASSRQSGTANTEAFF
TRBJ2-7 | once | . | TRBV6-5 | TGTGCCAGCAGTCACCTAGAGTACGAGCAGTACTTC | CASSHLEYEQYF
TRBJ2-5 | . | . | TRBV5-1 | TGCGCCAGCAGCTTGACAGTCCAAGAGACCCAGTACTTC | CASSLTVQETQYF
TRBJ1-4 | few | . | TRBV5-1 | TGCGCCAGCAGCTTGATGGGCGCAACTAATGAAAAACTGTTTTTT | CASSLMGATNEKLFF
TRBJ1-5 | . | . | TRBV18 | TGTGCCAGCTCAGCACTGATACAGCAAGATCAGCCCCAGCATTTT | CASSALIQQDQPQHF
TRBJ1-1 | . | . | TRBV6-5 | TGTGCCAGCAGTTCTGCGACAGGGAACACTGAAGCTTTCTTT | CASSSATGNTEAFF
TRBJ1-1 | . | . | TRBV2 | TGTGCCAGCACGATACAGGAGAACACTGAAGCTTTCTTT | CASTIQENTEAFF
TRBJ2-3 | . | TRBD2 | TRBV5-4 | TGTGCCAGCAGCGACCTCGGGACTAGCGGGGGGGTGGAAACGCAGTATTTT | CASSDLGTSGGVETQYF
TRBJ1-2 | . | . | TRBV14 | TGTGCCAGCAGCCAAGGAATGGCCCCTAACTATGGCTACACCTTC | CASSQGMAPNYGYTF
TRBJ2-5 | . | . | TRBV19 | TGTGCCAGTGCGCAGGGAAGGCAAGAGACCCAGTACTTC | CASAQGRQETQYF
TRBJ2-3 | once | TRBD2 | TRBV11-3 | TGTGCCAGCAGCCCGCCAAGGATGGGACTAGGGTCTAGCACAGATACGCAGTATTTT | CASSPPRMGLGSSTDTQYF
TRBJ1-2 | . | TRBD1 | TRBV28 | TGTGCCAGCAGTATCCCGGGACAGCTCTATGGCTACACCTTC | CASSIPGQLYGYTF